A selection of T cell receptor beta chains follows, all from one sample in a study of OX40 agonist ivuxolimab in advanced cancers. Only in-frame clones appear in the TCRdb table, and some are missing; sequencing was by immunoSEQ multiplex PCR. Among some 86,000 clones listed, about 90% were seen once. The material was CD4+ or CD8+ T cells sorted from blood, obtained in a trial of the OX40 agonist ivuxolimab. The receptors were gathered from an adult with an advanced solid tumor such as melanoma, head and neck, liver or kidney cancer. Both conserved end residues are part of each CDR3. The D gene is left open where the match is weak. Not all rows give a size; the values are once, few, many and, for expanded clones, a class.

len,abundance,j_gene,d_gene,v_gene,CDR3nt,CDR3aa
16,once,TRBJ2-1,-,TRBV27,TGTGCCAGCAGTCCCTCGCGTAGCGCAGCCTACAATGAGCAGTTCTTC,CASSPSRSAAYNEQFF
14,-,TRBJ1-1,-,TRBV11-2,TGTGCCAGCAGCTTAGATCATACATCTCGTTGGGCTTTCTTT,CASSLDHTSRWAFF
16,few,TRBJ1-1,-,TRBV4-1,TGCGCCAGCAGCCAAGGATGGCGGACAAGAAACACTGAAGCTTTCTTT,CASSQGWRTRNTEAFF
15,-,TRBJ2-2,-,TRBV10-3,TGTGCCATCGGAGAGAGTAGCGGAGACACCGGGGAGCTGTTTTTT,CAIGESSGDTGELFF
14,-,TRBJ2-5,-,TRBV7-8,TGTGCCAGCAGCTTGACCGGGACTGCCCCGACCCAGTACTTC,CASSLTGTAPTQYF
16,-,TRBJ1-5,-,TRBV19,TGTGCCAGTACCATGGGGGAAGACAGGCCTGGCCAGCCCCAGCATTTT,CASTMGEDRPGQPQHF
16,-,TRBJ2-7,TRBD1,TRBV11-1,TGTGCCAGCAGTACAACCGGGACAGGGGTTCCCTACGAGCAGTACTTC,CASSTTGTGVPYEQYF
12,-,TRBJ1-5,-,TRBV27,TGTGCCAGCAGTCCGGGTCGGCAGCCCCAGCATTTT,CASSPGRQPQHF
13,-,TRBJ2-5,-,TRBV11-1,TGTGCCAGCAGCTTAGGAGGGGTGGAGACCCAGTACTTC,CASSLGGVETQYF
15,-,TRBJ1-4,TRBD1,TRBV5-1,TGCGCCAGCAGCCCACAGGGGATATCTAATGAAAAACTGTTTTTT,CASSPQGISNEKLFF
15,-,TRBJ1-6,-,TRBV5-1,TGCGCCAGCAGCTTGGCTGGCGATGAGGGTTCACCCCTCCACTTT,CASSLAGDEGSPLHF
17,-,TRBJ1-1,-,TRBV5-1,TGCGCCAGCAGCTTGAACAGGATAATGGAAAGAGGAGGGGCAGCTTTCTTT,CASSLNRIMERGGAAFF
14,-,TRBJ2-7,-,TRBV15,TGTGCCACCAGCAGAGATTCAAAAATCTACGAGCAGTACTTC,CATSRDSKIYEQYF
13,few,TRBJ1-2,-,TRBV5-4,TGTGCCAGCAGCTTATCGACCTACTATGGCTACACCTTC,CASSLSTYYGYTF
14,-,TRBJ2-1,TRBD2,TRBV19,TGTGCCAGTAGCCTAGCGGGGGGCCACAATGAGCAGTTCTTC,CASSLAGGHNEQFF
12,-,TRBJ2-1,-,TRBV5-1,TGCGCCAGCAGCTTAGGTTTCAATGAGCAGTTCTTC,CASSLGFNEQFF
16,-,TRBJ1-1,-,TRBV19,TGTGCCAGTAGAAAAAAGGGTGGTCCGATGAACACTGAAGCTTTCTTT,CASRKKGGPMNTEAFF
17,-,TRBJ2-1,-,TRBV1,TGCACCAGCAGCCAAGTTCCATTCGGCGGAACAAACAATGAGCAGTTCTTC,CTSSQVPFGGTNNEQFF
13,-,TRBJ2-1,-,TRBV7-9,TGTGCCAGCAGCTTAGGAACAGGGAATGAGCAGTTCTTC,CASSLGTGNEQFF
16,-,TRBJ1-4,-,TRBV6-1,TGTGCCAGCAGTGGTACAGGGAGCCCAACTAATGAAAAACTGTTTTTT,CASSGTGSPTNEKLFF
18,-,TRBJ2-5,TRBD2,TRBV4-1,TGCGCCAGCAGCCAAGTAGGGGCGGGACTAGCGGGAGCAGAGACCCAATACTTC,CASSQVGAGLAGAETQYF
14,few,TRBJ1-2,-,TRBV18,TGTGCCAGCTCACCAGAAGGGAACTCTTATGGCTACACCTTC,CASSPEGNSYGYTF